The rows below give T cell receptor beta chains drawn from one sample of a study of blood T cell repertoires in COVID-19. Sequencing used immunoSEQ multiplex PCR; TCRdb keeps in-frame clones, though not all of them. The sample includes 170,000 or so clones, roughly 87% of them seen just once. Material for sequencing was PBMCs or T cells enriched from blood (not recorded which). Receptors originate from a woman between 50 and 59 years old who had recovered from COVID-19. Each CDR3 is given with its conserved first and last residue. A D gene is named only where the DNA matches it firmly.

j_call | d_call | v_call | cdr3_nt | cdr3_aa
TRBJ1-2 | NA | TRBV6-1 | TGTGCCAGCAGTGAAGCGGGCAGGGCTGGCTATGGCTACACCTTC | CASSEAGRAGYGYTF
TRBJ1-4 | TRBD1 | TRBV5-3 | TGTGCCAGAAGTTGCGAGAGGGGGCAAGAAGAAAAACTGTTTTTT | CARSCERGQEEKLFF
TRBJ2-1 | TRBD1 | TRBV10-3 | TGTGCCATCGGACAGGTTAACAATGAGCAGTTCTTC | CAIGQVNNEQFF
TRBJ2-3 | TRBD1 | TRBV28 | TGTGCCAGCAGCCGGGGACAGGGTCGAGATACGCAGTATTTT | CASSRGQGRDTQYF
TRBJ2-7 | NA | TRBV11-2 | TGTGCCAGCAGCTTAGCCCTGGACAGTTCCTACGAGCAGTACTTC | CASSLALDSSYEQYF
TRBJ2-5 | NA | TRBV2 | TGTGCCAGCAGGACTGGTCCGGAGACCCAGTACTTC | CASRTGPETQYF
TRBJ2-3 | NA | TRBV19 | TGTGCCCGCAACCGGGTAGCGGAGAGCACAGATACGCAGTATTTT | CARNRVAESTDTQYF
TRBJ2-3 | TRBD2 | TRBV11-2 | TGTGCCAGCAGCTTAGTGGGTCCAGCGGGAGGGGGTACAGATACGCAGTATTTT | CASSLVGPAGGGTDTQYF
TRBJ1-6 | NA | TRBV19 | TGTGCCAGTAGTGACCGGGGACCCCTCCACTTT | CASSDRGPLHF
TRBJ1-1 | NA | TRBV28 | TGTGCCAGCAGTTACTATCCAGGCAGGGATGGCGCTGAAGCTTTCTTT | CASSYYPGRDGAEAFF
TRBJ2-7 | TRBD2 | TRBV6-5 | TGTGCCAGCAGTCCAATAGCGGGGGGTTACGAGCAGTACTTC | CASSPIAGGYEQYF
TRBJ1-1 | TRBD1 | TRBV7-9 | TGTGCCAGCAGCTTACGACAATACGGACAGGGGGCGAACACTGAAGCTTTCTTT | CASSLRQYGQGANTEAFF
TRBJ2-1 | TRBD2 | TRBV7-9 | TGTGCCAGCAGCTCCCTGGGGGGGAGCTCCTACAATGAGCAGTTCTTC | CASSSLGGSSYNEQFF
TRBJ1-4 | NA | TRBV28 | TGTGCCAGCAGTTTCTCGACGGGAAAACTGTTTTTT | CASSFSTGKLFF
TRBJ1-1 | NA | TRBV5-4 | TGTGCCAGCAGCTGGGGACCGCGGGACGAAGCTTTCTTT | CASSWGPRDEAFF
TRBJ2-7 | NA | TRBV27 | TGTGCCAGCAGTCCCCTCAGGGGCCCCTACGAGCAGTACTTC | CASSPLRGPYEQYF
TRBJ1-2 | NA | TRBV11-2 | TGTGCCAGCAGCTTAGATTATTCGTCAGCTAACTATGGCTACACCTTC | CASSLDYSSANYGYTF
TRBJ2-6 | NA | TRBV19 | TGTGCCAGCGCGACAGGTCTGGCCAACGTCCTGACTTTC | CASATGLANVLTF
TRBJ1-1 | NA | TRBV10-3 | TGTGCCATCAGTGAAACAGTAAAGAACACTGAAGCTTTCTTT | CAISETVKNTEAFF
TRBJ2-7 | NA | TRBV4-2 | TGTGCCAGCAGCCAAGACGGTGACAGAGAATACTCCTACGAGCAGTACTTC | CASSQDGDREYSYEQYF